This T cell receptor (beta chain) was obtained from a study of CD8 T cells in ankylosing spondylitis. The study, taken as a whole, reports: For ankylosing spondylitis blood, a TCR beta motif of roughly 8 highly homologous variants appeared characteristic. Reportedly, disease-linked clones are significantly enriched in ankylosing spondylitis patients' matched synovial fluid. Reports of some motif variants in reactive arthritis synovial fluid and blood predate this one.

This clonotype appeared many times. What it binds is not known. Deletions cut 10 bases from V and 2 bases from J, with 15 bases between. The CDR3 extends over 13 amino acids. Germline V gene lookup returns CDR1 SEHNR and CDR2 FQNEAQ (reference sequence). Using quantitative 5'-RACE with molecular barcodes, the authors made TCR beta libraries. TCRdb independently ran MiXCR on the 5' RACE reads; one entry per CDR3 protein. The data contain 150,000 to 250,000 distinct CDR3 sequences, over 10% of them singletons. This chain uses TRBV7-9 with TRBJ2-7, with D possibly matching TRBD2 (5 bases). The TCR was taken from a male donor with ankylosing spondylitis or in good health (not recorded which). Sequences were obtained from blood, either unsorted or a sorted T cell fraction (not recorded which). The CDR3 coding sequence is TGTGCCACCGACGGGGTTTTCCCCTACGAGCAGTACTTC. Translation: CATDGVFPYEQYF.